This TCR beta chain comes out of a study of T cells in Graves' hyperthyroidism and ophthalmopathy. This clonotype was seen repeatedly, ten times or more. The investigators amplified TCR beta CDR3 regions from RNA transcripts. In the first-round RT-PCR of the TCR CDR3, the HTBI primer set was used. TCRdb analysed the multiplex PCR reads with MiXCR anew, one entry per CDR3 protein. Seen here are some 350,000 distinct CDR3 sequences, about a sixth observed once, and the top ten hold roughly 26%. The V gene end was trimmed by 6 bases and the J gene end by 1 base; junction bases not matched to a gene: 10. CDR3 length: 16 residues. Germline lookup yields CDR1 MDHEN and CDR2 SYDVKM.

The TCR sequence derives from a woman between 18 and 29 years old with Graves' hyperthyroidism that later progressed to Graves' ophthalmopathy. The chain combines TRBV28 with TRBJ2-5; TRBD2 matches 8 bases. The specimen sequenced was blood. CDR3 in DNA: TGTGCCAGCAGGTCCGTGCGCGGGAGGCTCCAAGAGACCCAGTACTTC. Encoded protein: CASRSVRGRLQETQYF.